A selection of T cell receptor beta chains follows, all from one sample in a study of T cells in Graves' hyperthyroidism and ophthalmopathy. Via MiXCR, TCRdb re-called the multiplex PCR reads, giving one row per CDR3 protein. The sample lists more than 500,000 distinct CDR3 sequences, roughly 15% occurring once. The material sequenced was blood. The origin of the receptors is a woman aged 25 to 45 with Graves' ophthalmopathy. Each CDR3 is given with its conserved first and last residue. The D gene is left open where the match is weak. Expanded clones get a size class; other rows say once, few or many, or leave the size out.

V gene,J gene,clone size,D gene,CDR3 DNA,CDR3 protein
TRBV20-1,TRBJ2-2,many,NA,TGCAGTGCTAGAGATCAGCAGGGCCGAGCCGGGGAGCTGTTTTTT,CSARDQQGRAGELFF
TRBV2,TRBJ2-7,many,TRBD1,TGTGCCAGCGGTAGACAGGGGTTAGCCTACGAGCAGTACTTC,CASGRQGLAYEQYF
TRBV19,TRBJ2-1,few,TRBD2,TGTGCCAGTAGTAGCGGGACTAGCGGGACTCGCTCCTACAATGAGCAGTTCTTC,CASSSGTSGTRSYNEQFF
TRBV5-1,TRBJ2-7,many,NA,TGCGCCAGCAGCTTTGCCAGAAATATAGGAGCCGAGCAGTACTTC,CASSFARNIGAEQYF
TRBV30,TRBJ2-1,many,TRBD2,TGTGCCTGGAGTGCGAGCGGGGGGGGTTACAATGAGCAGTTCTTC,CAWSASGGGYNEQFF
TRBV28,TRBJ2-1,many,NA,TGTGCCAGCAGTTTCTTCGGGAGTACCAATGAGCAGTTCTTC,CASSFFGSTNEQFF
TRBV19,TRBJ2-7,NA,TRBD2,TGTGCCAGTAGTCGGCGGGAGGCCTACGAGCAGTACTTC,CASSRREAYEQYF
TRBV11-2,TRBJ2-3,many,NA,TGTGCCAGCAGCTTAGACCCTCACCGGAATCAGCAGTATTTT,CASSLDPHRNQQYF
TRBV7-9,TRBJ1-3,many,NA,TGTGCCAGCAGCTTAGGGTATTACAGGGCGGAAGGAAACACCATATATTTT,CASSLGYYRAEGNTIYF
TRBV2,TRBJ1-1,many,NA,TGTGCCAGCAGTGATTGGGACGGGGACACTGAAGCTTTCTTT,CASSDWDGDTEAFF
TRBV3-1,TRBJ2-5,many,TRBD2,TGTGCCAGCAGCCAAGGACTAGCGGGAGCGAAGACCCAGTACTTC,CASSQGLAGAKTQYF
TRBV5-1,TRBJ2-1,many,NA,TGCGCCAGCAGCTTGGCGCAGAGCTCCTACAATGAGCAGTTCTTC,CASSLAQSSYNEQFF
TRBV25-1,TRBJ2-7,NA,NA,TGTGCCAGCAGCGAAGACAAGAGCTCCTACGAGCAGTACTTC,CASSEDKSSYEQYF
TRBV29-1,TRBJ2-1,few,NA,TGCAGCGTTGGACCGAGGTTATACAATGAGCAGTTCTTC,CSVGPRLYNEQFF
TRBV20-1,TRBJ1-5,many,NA,TGCAGTGCTAGAGTAGGGGTTGGTCGTCAGCCCCAGCATTTT,CSARVGVGRQPQHF
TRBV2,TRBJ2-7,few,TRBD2,TGTGCCAGCAGTGAAGCGCGCGGGGGGGATGGCGAGCAGTACTTC,CASSEARGGDGEQYF
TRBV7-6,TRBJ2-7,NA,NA,TGTGCCAGCAGCAAAAGAGAGTCCTACGAGCAGTACTTC,CASSKRESYEQYF
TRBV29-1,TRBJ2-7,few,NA,TGCAGCGTTGAGCAGGCCTACGAGCAGTACTTC,CSVEQAYEQYF
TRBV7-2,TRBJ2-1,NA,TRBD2,TGCGCCAGCGGGGCAGCGGAGATGGCCAATGAGCAGTTCTTC,CASGAAEMANEQFF
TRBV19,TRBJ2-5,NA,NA,TGTGCCAGTAGTATGGGGGCTCTCCTGCGGGAGACCCAGTACTTC,CASSMGALLRETQYF